Shown below are 16 T cell receptor beta chains from a single sample sequenced in a study of molecular identifiers for immune sequencing clone quantification. TCRdb processed the PCR reads anew with MiXCR; each CDR3 protein has one entry. In the table there are 350,000 or so distinct CDR3 sequences, about a fifth of which are singletons. The sequenced sample was naive CD8+ T cells from blood, with Jurkat cell RNA spiked in. The subset here: FACS-sorted CD8+CD4-CCR7+CD45RA+ naive T cells. These receptors were collected from a human donor in good health. Some libraries in this study had Jurkat cell RNA spiked in.

In the case of this clonotype: This sequence may be a read error, since a much larger clone differs from it by one base. The chain joins TRBV29-1 to TRBJ2-2; D tentatively fits TRBD1 or TRBD2 (6 bases each). Germline lookup yields CDR1 SQVTM and CDR2 ANQGSEA. CDR3 length: 15 residues. The CDR3 DNA reads as TGCGGCGTTGAAAGGGGGGACTCGAACACCGGGGAGCTGTTTTTT. Translation: CGVERGDSNTGELFF.

Comment on this clonotype: The junction shows a germline mismatch at one end, possibly a read error. The rearrangement uses TRBV27 and TRBJ2-3; maybe TRBD2 (6 bases). Germline V CDR1 and CDR2: MNHEY, SMNVEV (reference sequence). The CDR3 has 16 amino acids. CDR3 bases: TGTGTCAGCAGTTTGCTCGGGAGCACCAGCACAGATACGCAGTATTTT. Its translation is CVSSLLGSTSTDTQYF.

The CDR3 DNA reads TGTGCCAGCAGCGTAGACGGGGTTGGGGAGACCCAGTACTTC. Translation gives CASSVDGVGETQYF. The rearrangement links TRBV9 to TRBJ2-5; D possibly corresponds to TRBD2 (5 bases). This CDR3 contains 14 residues. V lost 0 bases, J lost 5 bases, and 11 bases lay in between. The germline V gene encodes CDR1 SGDLS and CDR2 YYNGEE.

This clonotype was observed at least ten times. The chain recombines TRBV5-6 with TRBJ1-2, with D possibly being TRBD1 (6 bases). V lost 4 bases to trimming and J lost 8 bases, with 15 bases between them. Germline V lookup: CDR1 SGHDT, CDR2 YYEEEE. The CDR3 runs to 13 residues. CDR3 residues: CASSQDSLRGYTF. The CDR3 nucleotides are TGTGCCAGCAGCCAGGACAGCTTACGAGGCTACACCTTC.

Concerning this clonotype: A read error may produce the germline difference seen at one junction end. The chain joins TRBV23-1 to TRBJ2-2, with D possibly being TRBD2 (6 bases). TRBV23-1 belongs to the ORF category, with a function that is uncertain. The CDR3 has 16 amino acids. CDR3 bases: TGCGCCAGGGGGGGAAACAGGAACACGAACACCGGGGAGTTGTTTTTT. Protein product: CARGGNRNTNTGELFF.

In this sample, this clonotype turned up many times. V usage is TRBV7-8 and J usage is TRBJ2-7; D is undetermined. Germline values: CDR1 SGHVS, CDR2 FQNEAQ. CDR3 length: 12 amino acids. V shed 0 bases and J shed 6 bases, with 6 bases lying between them. The CDR3: CASSLAGLEQYF. CDR3 nucleotides: TGTGCCAGCAGCTTAGCCGGCCTCGAGCAGTACTTC. Complete variable domain (other parts from reference TRBV7-8 and TRBJ2-7): GAGVSQSPRYKVAKRGQDVALRCDPISGHVSLFWYQQALGQGPEFLTYFQNEAQLDKSGLPSDRFFAERPEGSVSTLKIQRTQQEDSAVYLCASSLAGLEQYFGPGTRLTVT.

This clonotype has ten or more counts. The V and J genes are TRBV27 and TRBJ2-7; the D gene is possibly TRBD2 (5 bases). CDR1 and CDR2 from the germline V gene are MNHEY and SMNVEV (reference sequence). This CDR3 contains 13 residues. Deletions cut 6 bases from V and 2 bases from J, with 11 bases between. The CDR3 coding sequence is TGTGCCAGCAGCGCGGACGGGACCTACGAGCAGTACTTC. This encodes CASSADGTYEQYF.

This clonotype was recorded at least ten times. The V call is TRBV27, the J call TRBJ2-7; 7 bases line up with TRBD1. Trimming cost V 5 bases and J 4 bases; bases outside gene matches: 8. CDR1 is MNHEY and CDR2 is SMNVEV in the germline V gene (reference sequence). The CDR3 has 14 residues. CDR3 sequence (DNA): TGTGCCAGCAGTCTCAGGGCAGGGGGATACGAGCAGTACTTC. Translating gives CASSLRAGGYEQYF.

For this clonotype: One base away lies a much larger clone, so this may be a sequencing read error. CDR3 protein: CASSFGDRVYGADVLTF. CDR3 sequence (DNA): TGTGCCAGCAGTTTCGGGGACAGGGTGTACGGGGCCGACGTCCTGACTTTC. This chain joins TRBV12-3 or TRBV12-4 and TRBJ2-6; TRBD1 aligns across 9 bases. This CDR3 is built from 17 residues.

This clonotype was seen repeatedly, ten times or more. This rearrangement joins TRBV29-1 to TRBJ1-1, with TRBD1 matching over 9 bases. V lost 7 bases to trimming and J lost 1 base; unmatched junction nucleotides: 1. Per the germline V gene, CDR1 is SQVTM and CDR2 is ANQGSEA. The CDR3 sequence is 12 residues long. The CDR3 region has the DNA TGCAGCGGGGGACAGGGGAACACTGAAGCTTTCTTT. Amino acid sequence: CSGGQGNTEAFF.

This clonotype was counted a few times. The chain employs TRBV7-9 and TRBJ2-7; 7 bases line up with TRBD1. V was clipped by 5 bases and J by 3 bases; unmatched bases: 10. The CDR3 length is 15 residues. The germline V gene encodes CDR1 SEHNR and CDR2 FQNEAQ (reference sequence). CDR3 DNA sequence: TGTGCCAGCAGCCTAGATACAGGGGTAAACTACGAGCAGTACTTC. Translation gives CASSLDTGVNYEQYF.

This clonotype was counted many times. The CDR3 sequence is CSVENTANYGYTF. CDR3 DNA sequence: TGCAGCGTTGAAAACACCGCTAACTATGGCTACACCTTC. The V and J genes are TRBV29-1 and TRBJ1-2; no clear D gene. Germline-derived CDR1 and CDR2 are SQVTM and ANQGSEA. The CDR3 extends over 13 amino acids. Trimming took off 2 bases at V and 0 bases at J, with 7 bases between the two ends.

The table lists this clonotype with many counts. This sequence joins TRBV7-9 and TRBJ2-3; possible D gene TRBD2, 5 bases. The CDR3 consists of 14 residues. V lost 2 bases and J lost 5, with 11 bases in between. Germline CDR1 and CDR2: SEHNR and FQNEAQ (reference sequence). The DNA of the CDR3 is TGTGCCAGCAGCTTATTGACGGCGGGAGATACGCAGTATTTT. Its translation is CASSLLTAGDTQYF.

The V and J genes are TRBV27 and TRBJ2-3; 9 nucleotides agree with TRBD2. V was pared by 2 bases and J by 0 bases, with 3 bases of the junction left unmatched. This CDR3 spans 16 amino acids. Germline V gives CDR1 MNHEY, CDR2 SMNVEV (reference sequence). CDR3: CASSLQTSGSTDTQYF. CDR3 nucleotides: TGTGCCAGCAGTTTACAGACTAGCGGCAGCACAGATACGCAGTATTTT.

The rearrangement uses TRBV7-6 and TRBJ2-7, with 11 positions matching TRBD2. Trimming at V came to 0 bases and at J to 6 bases, leaving 4 bases not matched to a gene. The CDR3 extends over 15 amino acids. Germline loops: CDR1 SGHVS, CDR2 FNYEAQ. Here the CDR3 reads CASSLASGRAVEQYF. Written as DNA, the CDR3 is TGTGCCAGCAGCTTAGCTAGCGGGAGGGCCGTCGAGCAGTACTTC.

This clonotype was seen ten or more times. The chain recombines TRBV4-1 with TRBJ1-1, with no clear D. Trimming cost V 1 base and J 0 bases, with 6 bases left between them. The germline V gene encodes CDR1 MGHRA and CDR2 YSYEKL. The CDR3 is 14 amino acids. The CDR3 nucleotides are TGCGCCAGCAGCCAAGTGGTACTGAACACTGAAGCTTTCTTT. This encodes CASSQVVLNTEAFF.